A single sample is the source of the 14 T cell receptor beta chains below, sequenced in a study of technical replicates of blood from several donors. Assay used: immunoSEQ multiplex PCR; TCRdb lists only in-frame clones, some missing. The table shows fewer than 65,000 clones, with more than 70% occurring only once. Material for sequencing was PBMCs. The receptors were gathered from a human donor in good health. Some clones in this sample may be carry-over from other donors' samples.

This clone turned up a few times. Within the sample, other DNA sequences also encode this same CDR3. In DNA, the CDR3 is TGCGCCAGCAGTCTTAGCGGCGGATACAATGAGCAGTTCTTC. Residues: CASSLSGGYNEQFF. The chain has TRBV5-1 and TRBJ2-1; D is possibly TRBD2 (6 bases). This CDR3 is built from 14 residues. V shed 5 bases and J shed 4 bases, with 13 bases lying between them. Germline-derived CDR1 and CDR2 are SGHRS and YFSETQ.

The chain recombines TRBV11-3 with TRBJ2-5, with D possibly matching TRBD2 (6 bases). This CDR3 region has 14 residues. Trimming removed 5 bases from V and 5 bases from J, with 15 bases in between. Germline CDR1 SGHNT, CDR2 YENEEA. CDR3: CASSPGTRGETQYF. The CDR3 DNA is TGTGCCAGCAGCCCTGGTACTCGGGGGGAGACCCAGTACTTC.

This sequence joins TRBV20-1 and TRBJ2-7, with D possibly TRBD1 on 6 matching bases. CDR1 is DFQATT, CDR2 SNEGSKA, per germline (reference sequence). Trimming removed 4 bases from V and 5 bases from J, with 9 bases in between. The CDR3 is made up of 11 amino acids. This chain's CDR3 is CSANREHEQYF. In DNA, the CDR3 is TGCAGTGCTAACAGGGAACACGAGCAGTACTTC.

The rearrangement joins TRBV4-1 to TRBJ2-1; D call uncertain. Germline CDR1 MGHRA, CDR2 YSYEKL. The V end lost 6 bases, the J end lost 5 bases, and 14 bases lay between the germline ends. The CDR3 contains 14 residues. CDR3 sequence: CASSTISPDNEQFF. CDR3 nucleotide sequence: TGCGCCAGCAGTACTATTAGCCCTGACAATGAGCAGTTCTTC.

This chain links TRBV7-6 with TRBJ2-1; TRBD2 aligns across 7 bases. The V gene's germline CDR1 is SGHVS and CDR2 FNYEAQ. Germline trimming cut 1 base from V and 2 bases from J; bases unmatched to any gene: 5. The CDR3 sequence is 16 residues long. CDR3 residues: CASSLGAGEAYNEQFF. CDR3 DNA sequence: TGTGCCAGCAGCTTAGGTGCGGGAGAAGCCTACAATGAGCAGTTCTTC.

The J gene is TRBJ1-6, the V gene TRBV7-9; D gene unclear. The V gene lost 1 base and the J gene lost 6 bases, with 4 bases spanning the gap. The CDR3 loop spans 13 amino acids. Germline V CDR1 and CDR2: SEHNR, FQNEAQ (reference sequence). CDR3 in amino acids: CASSLVVNSPLHF. The CDR3 bases are TGTGCCAGCAGCTTAGTAGTTAATTCACCCCTCCACTTT.

V usage is TRBV6-5 and J usage is TRBJ1-2, with D tentatively TRBD1 (5 bases). The V gene's germline CDR1 is MNHEY and CDR2 SVGAGI. Trimming stripped 8 bases from V and 0 bases from J, with 10 bases between. This CDR3 comprises 13 residues. CDR3 bases: TGTGCCAGCCTAGGGGACTCTAACTATGGCTACACCTTC. The encoded protein is CASLGDSNYGYTF.

This chain joins TRBV13 and TRBJ1-4, with TRBD1 identical over 11 bases. V was clipped by 5 bases and J by 6 bases; unmatched bases: 5. There are 15 residues in the CDR3. Per the germline V gene, CDR1 is PRHDT and CDR2 is FYEKMQ (reference sequence). Here the CDR3 reads CASSPGQGAHEKLFF. The CDR3 nucleotides are TGTGCCAGCAGCCCAGGACAGGGGGCGCATGAAAAACTGTTTTTT.

This clone was recorded a few times. The V call is TRBV30, the J call TRBJ1-1, with D possibly TRBD1 on 5 matching bases. The germline V gene has CDR1 GTSNPN and CDR2 SVGIG (reference sequence). The CDR3 has 13 residues. The V and J ends lost 3 bases and 4 bases respectively, with 12 bases between them. The CDR3 reads CAWRRQSGTEAFF. The CDR3 region has the DNA TGTGCCTGGAGGAGACAGTCGGGCACTGAAGCTTTCTTT.

V gene TRBV4-3 combines with J gene TRBJ2-3, with TRBD1 identical over 7 bases. The CDR3 contains 12 residues. The ends lost 9 bases at V and 2 bases at J; junction bases unmatched: 2. Germline CDR1 is LGHNA and CDR2 is YSLEER. The CDR3 bases are TGCGCCAGGACAGGGACCACAGATACGCAGTATTTT. Translated: CARTGTTDTQYF.

The chain uses TRBV7-9 and TRBJ1-2; 7 positions agree with TRBD1. With V trimmed by 4 bases and J by 4 bases, 3 bases remained unmatched. This CDR3 has 13 amino acids. Germline CDR1 is SEHNR and CDR2 is FQNEAQ (reference sequence). The CDR3 DNA follows: TGTGCCAGCAGCTCGGGACAGATCTATGGCTACACCTTC. Translating it yields CASSSGQIYGYTF.

The J gene is TRBJ2-1, the V gene TRBV12-5, with D perhaps matching TRBD1 (5 bases). V was cut by 0 bases and J by 0 bases, with 9 bases left in between. CDR1 is LGHNT, CDR2 FRNRAP, per germline. The CDR3 covers 16 residues. The CDR3 DNA sequence: TGTGCTAGTGGTTTGGTGGGGCCTTTCTCCTACAATGAGCAGTTCTTC. Translating it yields CASGLVGPFSYNEQFF.

J is TRBJ2-3 and V is TRBV7-3; TRBD1 agrees at 9 bases. CDR3 length: 13 amino acids. The V gene's germline CDR1 is SGHTA and CDR2 FQGTGA. V dropped 5 bases and J dropped 8; count of bases not matched to a gene: 5. This CDR3 is CASSPGQGATQYF. The DNA for the CDR3 is TGTGCCAGCAGCCCGGGACAGGGAGCTACGCAGTATTTT.

This clone was observed a few times. The chain links TRBV7-9 to TRBJ1-6; D ambiguous. Looked up from germline, CDR1 is SEHNR and CDR2 is FQNEAQ (reference sequence). V dropped 10 bases and J dropped 8 bases, with 15 bases sitting between them. This CDR3 spans 13 amino acids. The CDR3 DNA follows: TGTGCCACCAATGCCCAGGCCCATTCACCCCTCCACTTT. Encoded protein: CATNAQAHSPLHF.